These 14 T cell receptor delta chains originate from one sample sequenced in a study of γδ T cells in repeated Plasmodium falciparum infection. Flow sorting of PBMC yielded separate Vgamma9/Vdelta2+ and Vdelta2-negative gammadelta T cell populations for bulk repertoire analysis. TCRdb reanalysed the multiplex PCR reads with CATT. The sample has approximately 90,000 delta-chain clones, 0.95% to 1% seen once; the top ten hold more than 9%. The sample consisted of gamma-delta T cells from blood. The origin of the receptors is a pool of human donors (malaria-infected and uninfected, not separated).

This clone is medium-sized in the sample. The identical CDR3 is also encoded by other nucleotide sequences in the sample. This chain connects TRDV1 to TRDJ1, with D unclear. The length of the CDR3 is 20 residues. CDR1 is TSWWSYY and CDR2 is QGS in the germline V gene. The ends were cut back, 3 bases at V and 0 bases at J, with 26 bases in the middle. The CDR3 here is CALGEHPSYQITSYTDKLIF. CDR3 nucleotide sequence: TGTGCTCTTGGGGAGCACCCCTCGTATCAAATTACTTCGTACACCGATAAACTCATCTTT.

This clone turned up a few times. This likely traces to a read error, being one base from a far larger clone. Additional DNA sequences in this sample encode the identical CDR3. The V and J genes are TRDV1 and TRDJ1, with D tentatively TRDD3 (6 bases). TCRdb does not report a J gene; here it was assigned by matching the DNA to germline references. CDR1 TSWWSYY and CDR2 QGS come from the germline V gene. V gave up 4 bases and J gave up 3 bases, with 36 bases separating them. The CDR3 spans 22 residues. Written as DNA, the CDR3 is TGTGCTCTTGGGGGTCCTTCGTACACAAAAAAGGACATGAAGGGGATTCCCGATAAACTCATCTTT. It yields the protein CALGGPSYTKKDMKGIPDKLIF.

This clone occurred a few times. For this DNA, TCRdb reports the protein of a much larger clone, which diverges at residue 5, most likely from a read error; the protein presented here is translated directly from the DNA. The chain uses TRDV1 and TRDJ2, with D maybe TRDD3 (5 bases). TCRdb gives no J gene; it was assigned here by matching the DNA to germline. The CDR3 runs to 19 residues. V was trimmed by 4 bases and J by 6 bases, leaving 27 bases between them. Germline values: CDR1 TSWWSYY, CDR2 QGS. This CDR3 reads CALGGVAIATGVGAAQLFF. The CDR3, as DNA: TGTGCTCTTGGGGGAGTGGCTATCGCGACTGGCGTTGGGGCAGCACAACTCTTCTTT.

This clone has a handful of counts. TCRdb's protein, taken from a much larger clone, differs from this DNA's translation at residue 6, likely owing to a read error; the protein displayed comes from the DNA. This chain links TRDV2 with TRDJ1; TRDD3 matches at 9 bases. The J gene, missing from TCRdb, was assigned here through DNA to germline matching. The CDR3 is 18 amino acids. CDR1 and CDR2 (germline): GEAIGNYY, EKD. The J segment lost 0 bases and the V segment lost 2 bases, leaving 12 bases of the junction unmatched. The CDR3: CACDRALGDPTYTDKLIF. DNA of the CDR3: TGTGCCTGTGACAGAGCACTGGGGGACCCCACTTACACCGATAAACTCATCTTT.

This clone is classed as medium-sized. This same CDR3 is encoded by further DNA sequences in the sample. This chain uses TRDV2 with TRDJ1; 13 positions match TRDD3. The CDR3 covers 17 residues. CDR1 is GEAIGNYY, CDR2 EKD, per germline. V trimming: 0 bases; J trimming: 9 bases; junction bases outside the gene matches: 12. The CDR3 DNA is TGTGCCTGTGACACCGAGACTGGGGGATACGGGGGCTACGAACTCATCTTT. Translating gives CACDTETGGYGGYELIF.

This clone was seen a few times. This probably arose from a read error, given a far larger clone one base away. Other DNA sequences in this sample translate to the same CDR3. This chain uses TRDV1 with TRDJ1, with D possibly matching TRDD3 (8 bases). Here the J gene came from matching the DNA to germline, since TCRdb omits it. The CDR3 contains 18 residues. V lost 5 bases and J 8 bases, leaving 30 bases between the germline ends. Per the germline V gene, CDR1 is TSWWSYY and CDR2 is QGS. CDR3 DNA sequence: TGTGCTCTTGGGAAGGCCTTCCTCCGTACTGGGGGTTTCGACAAACTCATCTTT. Amino acids: CALGKAFLRTGGFDKLIF.

This clone was detected a few times. A far larger clone is off by one base, so a read error is likely. Other nucleotide sequences in the sample specify the same CDR3. V gene TRDV2 combines with J gene TRDJ1; 8 bases map to TRDD3. In germline, CDR1 is GEAIGNYY, CDR2 EKD. V dropped 0 bases and J dropped 4; count of bases not matched to a gene: 15. The CDR3 covers 18 residues. The CDR3 sequence is CACDTRKTFGGSGDKLIF. DNA for the CDR3: TGTGCCTGTGACACCCGTAAAACCTTTGGGGGATCCGGCGATAAACTCATCTTT.

Turning to this clone: The protein TCRdb gives is from a much larger clone and does not agree with this DNA's translation at residue 13, likely a read error; the protein shown here comes from the DNA. The rearrangement uses TRDV2 and TRDJ1; TRDD3 aligns across 13 bases. Here the J gene was assigned by germline matching of the DNA, as TCRdb has none. The CDR3 totals 16 residues. The germline CDR1 and CDR2 sequences are GEAIGNYY and EKD. The CDR3 DNA sequence: TGTGCCTGTGACACCGTTACTGGGGGATACGCCGATGAACTCATCTTT. This codes for CACDTVTGGYADELIF.

The table lists this clone with many counts. The sample contains more than one DNA sequence encoding this CDR3. The chain carries TRDV1 and TRDJ1; TRDD2 aligns across 7 bases. Germline assignment: CDR1 TSWWSYY and CDR2 QGS. V was pared by 3 bases and J by 1 base, with 35 bases of the junction left unmatched. The CDR3 runs to 25 residues. The CDR3 bases are TGTGCTCTTGGGGACTTAAGGCCCATTCCTACGAGAATGGGGAGGGCTTATAACTCCACCGATAAACTCATCTTT. Residues: CALGDLRPIPTRMGRAYNSTDKLIF.

This clone was detected many times. A far larger clone is one base from this, pointing to a likely read error. The same CDR3 arises from other DNA sequences in this sample as well. The chain is built from TRDV1 and TRDJ1; 13 positions agree with TRDD3. Trimming removed 9 bases from V and 1 base from J; junction bases left unmatched: 17. The CDR3 has 19 residues. Germline V gene lookup returns CDR1 TSWWSYY and CDR2 QGS. CDR3 region: CALNHKANWGIRPTDKLIF. Written as DNA, the CDR3 is TGTGCTCTCAACCACAAGGCAAACTGGGGGATACGGCCCACCGATAAACTCATCTTT.

This clone came up a few times. The protein TCRdb lists belongs to a much larger clone and differs from this DNA's translation at residue 16, which points to a read error; the protein shown is made from the DNA. The rearrangement links TRDV2 to TRDJ3, with D tentatively TRDD3 (6 bases). The J gene comes from matching the DNA to germline here; TCRdb lacks it. The germline V gene encodes CDR1 GEAIGNYY and CDR2 EKD. The CDR3 spans 19 residues. The CDR3 DNA is TGTGCCTGTGACACTGGGGGCCTGAGGGGCTCCTGGGACACCCGACGGATGTTTTTC. Its protein product is CACDTGGLRGSWDTRRMFF.

Notes on this clone: A far larger clone is one nucleotide away, so this likely arose from a read error. This sample includes further DNA sequences coding for the same CDR3. V is TRDV2 and J is TRDJ1; 12 bases match TRDD3. TCRdb is silent on the J gene; assignment here came from matching the DNA to germline. This CDR3 is 22 amino acids long. Germline lookup yields CDR1 GEAIGNYY and CDR2 EKD. Trimming at V came to 0 bases and at J to 5 bases, leaving 24 bases not matched to a gene. The CDR3 loop is CACDTVSGGYEKNLGQRDKLIF. Here the CDR3 DNA reads TGTGCCTGTGACACCGTTTCTGGGGGATACGAGAAAAACTTGGGTCAACGAGATAAACTCATCTTT.

Comments on this clone: This likely reflects a read error, since a far larger clone is one base away. Other DNA sequences in this specimen translate into the identical CDR3. The genes are TRDV2 and TRDJ1; 7 nucleotides line up with TRDD3. In the absence of a J gene in TCRdb, the DNA was matched to germline to assign it here. The V gene's germline CDR1 is GEAIGNYY and CDR2 EKD. There are 15 residues in the CDR3. CDR3 residues: CACDTLGMNTDKLIF. CDR3 in DNA: TGTGCCTGTGACACACTGGGGATGAACACTGATAAACTCATCTTT.

Of note for this clone: TCRdb's entry gives the protein of a much larger clone, which mismatches this DNA's translation at residue 7, likely from a read error; the protein reported here is translated from the DNA. The chain carries TRDV1 and TRDJ1; D uncertain. TCRdb gives no J gene; it was assigned here by matching the DNA to germline. CDR1 is TSWWSYY, CDR2 QGS, per germline. The CDR3 is 14 amino acids. V was cut by 1 base and J by 4 bases, with 10 bases left in between. CDR3: CALGEPGLGDKLIF. As DNA, the CDR3 is TGTGCTCTTGGGGAACCGGGACTTGGCGATAAACTCATCTTT.